The sequence of this TCR beta chain was determined in a study of T-cell reconstitution after alpha-beta-depleted transplantation in children (TCRdb year 2016). The study in broad terms: T-cell immune reconstitution after TCRalphabeta/CD19-depleted allogeneic hematopoietic cell transplantation in children was quantitatively tracked in the study by means of TCR repertoire profiling. What the study reported, not specific to this receptor: The apparently early recovery of alphabetaT-cell counts about two months after transplant reportedly depended on only several hundred rapidly expanded clones that came from non-depleted graft cells. The high TCRbeta diversity at day 60 in some patients was ascribed to recipient T cells and intrathymic progenitors that had survived conditioning. Over subsequent months, a decline in hyperexpanded clone frequencies was noted, and after one year, T-cell counts and TCRbeta diversity were mostly ascribed to newly produced T cells.

Library preparation used PCR. Reads for this sample came from an Illumina HiSeq 2500. Molecular barcoding was employed in the preparation of TCR libraries, with unique molecular identifiers being used to normalize TCRbeta repertoire quantification. TCRdb reworked the public reads: Q25 trimming with fastp, MiXCR clone assembly, productive beta chains retained. Each entry merges the rows of one CDR3 protein and shows their most common DNA and genes. The sample table lists hundreds of thousands of distinct CDR3 sequences, over 10% of them with a count of one. The biggest ten clones account for 2.2% of the sample. Trimming costs V 4 bases and J 1 base, and their ends lie 1 base apart. As encoded in the germline V gene, CDR1 is SQVTM while CDR2 is ANQGSEA. Its CDR3 holds 10 amino acids, cysteine through phenylalanine. Left in the record is the CDR3 DNA by itself, 30 bases read in frame from the first base.

The treatment or condition label for this specimen denotes: allogeneic hematopoietic cell transplantation with graft depleted of TCRalphabeta T cells and CD19 B cells. The transplant recipients were children given TCRalphabeta/CD19-depleted allogeneic hematopoietic cell grafts. This clonotype showed up many times. The antigen this receptor binds is unknown. Base-call qualities are not available, and no considerably larger clone is one nucleotide away. Rearrangement joined TRBV29-1 to TRBJ2-5; too little of a D gene remains to name it. The source is a male patient younger than 18 who had a stem cell transplant for acute myeloid leukemia, so the T cells may come from the graft donor. The material sequenced was PBMCs, mostly from graft donor cells, taken 360 days after TCRalphabeta/CD19-depleted stem cell transplant. This receptor has the CDR3 CSVVQETQYF. At the DNA level, the sequence is TGCAGCGTTGTCCAAGAGACCCAGTACTTC.